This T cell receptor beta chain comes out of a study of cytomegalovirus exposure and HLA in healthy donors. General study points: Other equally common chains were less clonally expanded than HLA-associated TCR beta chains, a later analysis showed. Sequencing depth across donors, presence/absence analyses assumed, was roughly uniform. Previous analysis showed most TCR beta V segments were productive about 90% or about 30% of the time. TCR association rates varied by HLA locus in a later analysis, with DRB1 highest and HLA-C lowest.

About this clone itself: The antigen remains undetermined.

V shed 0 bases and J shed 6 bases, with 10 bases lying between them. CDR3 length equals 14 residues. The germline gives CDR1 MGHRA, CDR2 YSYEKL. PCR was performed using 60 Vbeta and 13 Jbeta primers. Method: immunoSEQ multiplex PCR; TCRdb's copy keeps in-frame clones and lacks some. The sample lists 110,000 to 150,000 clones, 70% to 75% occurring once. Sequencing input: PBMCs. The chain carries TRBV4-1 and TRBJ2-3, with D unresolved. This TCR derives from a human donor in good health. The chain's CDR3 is CASSQESVSDTQYF. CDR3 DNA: TGCGCCAGCAGCCAAGAAAGCGTATCCGATACGCAGTATTTT.